A single sample gave rise to the 25 T cell receptor beta chains below, sequenced in a study of early T cells in non-severe SARS-CoV-2 infection. TCRdb re-analysed the 5' RACE reads in MiXCR, keeping a single row per CDR3 protein. The table shows 70,000 to 90,000 distinct CDR3 sequences, with 15% occurring only once. The sample was whole blood. These receptors originate from an adult who was a healthcare worker with PCR-confirmed SARS-CoV-2 infection or an uninfected control (not recorded which).

This clonotype was detected a few times. This chain connects TRBV28 to TRBJ1-6; unclear D gene. Germline V gives CDR1 MDHEN, CDR2 SYDVKM. V was trimmed by 2 bases and J by 11 bases, leaving 7 bases between them. The CDR3 spans 12 residues. DNA for the CDR3: TGTGCCAGCAGTTTAGCAGGAACACCCCTCCACTTT. This encodes CASSLAGTPLHF.

This chain uses TRBV19 with TRBJ1-6; 9 bases are a match to TRBD1. Trimming cost V 5 bases and J 7 bases; bases outside gene matches: 9. The CDR3 runs 16 residues. Germline CDR1 and CDR2: LNHDA and SQIVND (reference sequence). As DNA, the CDR3 is TGTGCCAGTAGTCCCGGACGGGACAGGGTAAATTCACCCCTCCACTTT. Translation: CASSPGRDRVNSPLHF.

This clonotype was found a few times. This chain links TRBV9 with TRBJ2-2; possible D gene TRBD2, 5 bases. V lost 2 bases to trimming and J lost 0 bases, with 11 bases between them. Germline values: CDR1 SGDLS, CDR2 YYNGEE. This CDR3 contains 16 residues. In DNA form, the CDR3 reads TGTGCCAGCAGCGTCGCCGGGAACTCGAACACCGGGGAGCTGTTTTTT. Translating it yields CASSVAGNSNTGELFF. Drawing the rest from reference TRBV9 and TRBJ2-2, the complete variable domain is DSGVTQTPKHLITATGQRVTLRCSPRSGDLSVYWYQQSLDQGLQFLIQYYNGEERAKGNILERFSAQQFPDLHSELNLSSLELGDSALYFCASSVAGNSNTGELFFGEGSRLTVL.

The rearrangement uses TRBV7-3 and TRBJ2-5, with 10 nucleotides matching TRBD2. Germline trimming cut 5 bases from V and 0 bases from J; bases unmatched to any gene: 0. Germline loops: CDR1 SGHTA, CDR2 FQGTGA. CDR3 length: 14 amino acids. The CDR3 spells CASSLAGDQETQYF. DNA of the CDR3: TGTGCCAGCAGCCTAGCGGGAGACCAAGAGACCCAGTACTTC. The full variable domain, with the rest looked up from reference TRBV7-3 and TRBJ2-5, is GAGVSQTPSNKVTEKGKYVELRCDPISGHTALYWYRQSLGQGPEFLIYFQGTGAADDSGLPNDRFFAVRPEGSVSTLKIQRTERGDSAVYLCASSLAGDQETQYFGPGTRLLVL.

The rearrangement uses TRBV28 and TRBJ2-7; TRBD2 matches 10 bases. CDR3 length: 14 residues. The V and J ends lost 6 bases and 2 bases, in that order; junction bases with no gene match: 4. CDR1 and CDR2 (germline): MDHEN, SYDVKM. This CDR3 is CASRVAGGTYEQYF. The CDR3 DNA sequence: TGTGCCAGCAGGGTAGCGGGAGGCACCTACGAGCAGTACTTC.

This clonotype was seen only a few times. The chain uses TRBV29-1 and TRBJ2-1; 9 positions match TRBD2. The V and J ends lost 8 bases and 3 bases, in that order; junction bases with no gene match: 17. This CDR3 spans 17 amino acids. Germline V gives CDR1 SQVTM, CDR2 ANQGSEA. The CDR3 DNA reads TGCAGCCAGCGTAAATCGGGGACTAGCAGGGGCTACAATGAGCAGTTCTTC. Protein: CSQRKSGTSRGYNEQFF.

In this sample, this clonotype turned up many times. The chain recombines TRBV4-3 with TRBJ2-7; TRBD2 matches at 9 bases. Germline CDR1 is LGHNA and CDR2 is YSLEER. This CDR3 has 15 residues. J lost 2 bases, V lost 5 bases, and 7 bases had no gene match. CDR3 region: CASSSYAGGTYEQYF. The CDR3 nucleotides are TGCGCCAGCAGCTCTTACGCGGGGGGGACCTACGAGCAGTACTTC.

This clonotype was found many times. The rearrangement uses TRBV28 and TRBJ2-7; 10 nucleotides match TRBD2. The CDR3 runs 16 residues. Germline V gene data show CDR1 as MDHEN and CDR2 as SYDVKM. With V trimmed by 1 base and J by 4 bases, 7 bases remained unmatched. CDR3 bases: TGTGCCAGCAGTTTATCTGCTAGCGGGAGTACGTACGAGCAGTACTTC. It translates to CASSLSASGSTYEQYF.

This clonotype was recorded a few times. The genes are TRBV28 and TRBJ2-1; a possible D gene is TRBD2 (5 bases). With 4 bases removed from V and 10 bases from J, the gap between germline ends came to 11 bases. The germline V gene encodes CDR1 MDHEN and CDR2 SYDVKM. The CDR3 consists of 12 residues. CDR3 protein: CASSSRSGEQFF. In nucleotides, the CDR3 is TGTGCCAGCAGTTCAAGATCGGGAGAGCAGTTCTTC.

This clonotype was counted ten times or more. The rearrangement links TRBV5-1 to TRBJ2-1; unclear D gene. V was pared by 0 bases and J by 0 bases, with 10 bases between. CDR3 length: 16 amino acids. Germline-derived CDR1 and CDR2 are SGHRS and YFSETQ. DNA for the CDR3: TGCGCCAGCAGCTTGGCGGGCGCGAGCTCCTACAATGAGCAGTTCTTC. Translated: CASSLAGASSYNEQFF.

CDR3 protein: CASSFAQVIGVTDTQYF. CDR3 nucleotides: TGTGCCAGCAGTTTCGCCCAGGTCATTGGCGTCACAGATACGCAGTATTTT. The rearrangement joins TRBV27 to TRBJ2-3; unclear D gene. This CDR3 contains 17 residues. V lost 3 bases, J lost 2 bases, and 18 bases lay in between. Germline-derived CDR1 and CDR2 are MNHEY and SMNVEV (reference sequence).

This clonotype was picked up a small number of times. The rearrangement uses TRBV4-1 and TRBJ1-2, with 7 bases identical to TRBD1. V trimming: 3 bases; J trimming: 10 bases; junction bases outside the gene matches: 11. CDR1 is MGHRA, CDR2 YSYEKL, per germline. The length of the CDR3 is 14 residues. The CDR3 spells CASSHVTGATHYTF. The CDR3, as DNA: TGCGCCAGCAGCCATGTTACAGGGGCGACGCACTACACCTTC.

The chain combines TRBV7-2 with TRBJ2-5, with 7 bases that match TRBD1. Germline CDR1 and CDR2: SGHTA and FQGNSA. This CDR3 spans 15 amino acids. V dropped 1 base and J dropped 1; count of bases not matched to a gene: 3. CDR3 residues: CASSLGNRGQETQYF. CDR3 bases: TGTGCCAGCAGCTTAGGGAACAGGGGCCAAGAGACCCAGTACTTC.

This clonotype was seen more than once but under ten times. The V call is TRBV6-2 or TRBV6-3, the J call TRBJ2-7; possibly TRBD2 for D (6 bases). Between the trimmed V and J ends, which lost 9 bases and 2 bases, there was a span of 14 bases. This CDR3 spans 13 amino acids. The V gene's germline CDR1 is MNHEY and CDR2 SVGEGT. The CDR3 protein is CASAMRDPYEQYF. CDR3 DNA sequence: TGTGCCAGTGCTATGCGGGACCCCTACGAGCAGTACTTC.

V and J are TRBV9 and TRBJ1-1, with unresolved D. CDR3 length: 12 amino acids. CDR1 and CDR2 from the germline V gene are SGDLS and YYNGEE. The germline V and J ends were trimmed by 3 bases and 7 bases, with 10 bases remaining between them. CDR3 in DNA: TGTGCCAGCAGCGATGGTGGAAATGAAGCTTTCTTT. It translates to CASSDGGNEAFF.

There are a few counts of this clonotype. The chain joins TRBV12-3 or TRBV12-4 to TRBJ2-2; a weak D match, TRBD2 (5 bases). The CDR3 contains 17 residues. Trimming cost V 4 bases and J 1 base, with 16 bases left between them. The CDR3 sequence is CASSSRGGSQNTGELFF. In DNA form, the CDR3 reads TGTGCCAGCAGTTCTCGGGGTGGCAGTCAGAACACCGGGGAGCTGTTTTTT.

This clonotype was seen many times. J is TRBJ1-5 and V is TRBV4-1; D is possibly TRBD1 (6 bases). Trimming took off 4 bases at V and 9 bases at J, with 13 bases between the two ends. This CDR3 has 13 residues. Germline values: CDR1 MGHRA, CDR2 YSYEKL. CDR3 protein: CASSPYRDLPQHF. The CDR3 DNA is TGCGCCAGCAGCCCCTACAGGGACCTGCCCCAGCATTTT.

This clonotype was observed a few times. V is TRBV6-2 or TRBV6-3 and J is TRBJ2-1; D might be TRBD2 (5 bases). Trimming stripped 5 bases from V and 2 bases from J, with 7 bases between. Germline CDR1 reads MNHEY; CDR2 reads SVGEGT. The CDR3 contains 13 residues. The CDR3 nucleotides are TGTGCCAGCAGTCCACTAGCCTACAATGAGCAGTTCTTC. This codes for CASSPLAYNEQFF.

V usage is TRBV10-2 and J usage is TRBJ2-7; 8 bases agree with TRBD1. CDR3 length equals 13 residues. V gave up 4 bases and J gave up 7 bases; unmatched junction bases: 6. Germline V gives CDR1 WSHSY, CDR2 SAAADI. CDR3 DNA sequence: TGCGCCAGCAGTGTAATACAGGGGGAAGAGCAGTACTTC. Its protein is CASSVIQGEEQYF.

Ten or more counts support this clonotype. The J gene is TRBJ2-7, the V gene TRBV20-1; D is uncertain. Germline V gives CDR1 DFQATT, CDR2 SNEGSKA (reference sequence). This CDR3 has 14 residues. V lost 5 bases to trimming and J lost 6 bases, with 20 bases between them. Here the CDR3 reads CSAVTRVSTGEQYF. The CDR3 DNA reads TGCAGTGCTGTAACAAGGGTAAGCACCGGCGAGCAGTACTTC.

V is TRBV2 and J is TRBJ2-1; 7 positions match TRBD2. Trimming at V came to 10 bases and at J to 5 bases, leaving 5 bases not matched to a gene. Germline CDR1 and CDR2: SNHLY and FYNNEI. The CDR3 loop spans 12 amino acids. CDR3 bases: TGTGCCATCGGGAGGTTCGACAATGAGCAGTTCTTC. Translation: CAIGRFDNEQFF.

This clonotype was seen ten or more times. The gene calls are TRBV12-3 or TRBV12-4 and TRBJ2-5; the D is unclear. This CDR3 region has 13 residues. Trimming took 2 bases from V and 3 from J, leaving 7 bases between them. CDR3 coding DNA: TGTGCCAGCAGTTTATCAGATGAAGAGACCCAGTACTTC. Its protein product is CASSLSDEETQYF.

The rearrangement uses TRBV3-1 and TRBJ2-2; 9 nucleotides line up with TRBD2. The V segment lost 9 bases and the J segment 10 bases; nucleotides outside the gene matches: 12. In germline, CDR1 is LGHDT, CDR2 YNNKEL (reference sequence). The CDR3 contains 14 residues. CDR3 loop: CASSGSFYRVELFF. CDR3 sequence (DNA): TGTGCCAGTAGCGGGAGTTTTTATCGGGTGGAGCTGTTTTTT.

This clonotype was recorded many times. One end of the junction varies from germline; a read error may be responsible. The J gene is TRBJ1-3, the V gene TRBV7-9; D unresolved. Per the germline V gene, CDR1 is SEHNR and CDR2 is FQNEAQ (reference sequence). The CDR3 consists of 13 residues. CDR3 protein: CASSLSSENTIYF. The CDR3 DNA reads as TGTGCCAGCAGCTTGAGCTCTGAAAACACCATATATTTT.

The chain carries TRBV6-6 and TRBJ2-7; 7 positions agree with TRBD1. There are 14 residues in the CDR3. Germline CDR1 reads MNHNY; CDR2 reads SVGAGI (reference sequence). After removal of 5 bases from V and 5 bases from J, the junction contained 9 bases not matched to a gene. This CDR3 is CASSGTAKADEQYF. The CDR3 region has the DNA TGTGCCAGCAGTGGGACAGCTAAAGCGGACGAGCAGTACTTC.